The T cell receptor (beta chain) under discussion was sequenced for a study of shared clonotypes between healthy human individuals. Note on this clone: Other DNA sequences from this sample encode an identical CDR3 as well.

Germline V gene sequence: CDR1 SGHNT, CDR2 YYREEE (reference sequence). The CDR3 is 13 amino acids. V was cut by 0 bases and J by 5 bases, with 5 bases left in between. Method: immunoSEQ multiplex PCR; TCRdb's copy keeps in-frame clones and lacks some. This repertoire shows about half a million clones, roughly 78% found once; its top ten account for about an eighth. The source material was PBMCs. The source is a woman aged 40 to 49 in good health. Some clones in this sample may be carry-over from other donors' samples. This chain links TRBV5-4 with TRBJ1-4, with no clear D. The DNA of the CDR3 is TGTGCCAGCAGCTTGGCGGGAAATGAAAAACTGTTTTTT. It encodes CASSLAGNEKLFF.